One and the same sample provided the 5 T cell receptor beta chains below, sequenced in a study of blood T cell repertoires in COVID-19. Sequenced by immunoSEQ multiplex PCR; TCRdb stores in-frame clones only, minus some. This sample carries 350,000 to 400,000 clones, roughly 90% of them seen once, and the ten largest clones take around 3%. The material sequenced was peripheral blood. The receptors derive from a woman in her thirties with COVID-19, enrolled during active disease.

The gene calls are TRBV29-1 and TRBJ2-3, with 8 bases identical to TRBD2. CDR1 and CDR2 (germline): SQVTM, ANQGSEA. V trimming: 3 bases; J trimming: 2 bases; junction bases outside the gene matches: 7. This CDR3 region has 15 residues. The CDR3 DNA reads TGCAGCGTTGATTCCTGGCGGGGGGACACAGATACGCAGTATTTT. Translated, it gives CSVDSWRGDTDTQYF.

The chain is built from TRBV6-5 and TRBJ1-1; D call uncertain. V lost 6 bases to trimming and J lost 1 base, with 9 bases between them. The germline V gene encodes CDR1 MNHEY and CDR2 SVGAGI. This CDR3 has 13 residues. Here the CDR3 reads CASSQRQNTEAFF. In DNA form, the CDR3 reads TGTGCCAGCAGCCAAAGACAGAACACTGAAGCTTTCTTT.

The rearrangement links TRBV5-1 to TRBJ2-2; 8 bases line up with TRBD1. The J segment lost 7 bases and the V segment lost 2 bases, leaving 7 bases of the junction unmatched. The germline gives CDR1 SGHRS, CDR2 YFSETQ. The CDR3 runs 15 residues. In DNA, the CDR3 is TGCGCCAGCAGCTTACAGACAGGGGTTAACGGGGAGCTGTTTTTT. Residues: CASSLQTGVNGELFF.

This clone occurred once. The DNA of the CDR3 is TGTGCCAGCAGTTACCGAGGGACAGTGGGAGACATTCAGTACTTC. Protein: CASSYRGTVGDIQYF. The chain has TRBV6-2 or TRBV6-3 and TRBJ2-4; 7 bases are shared with TRBD1. Germline V gene data show CDR1 as MNHEY and CDR2 as SVGEGT. This CDR3 has 15 amino acids. V lost 2 bases and J lost 8; bases outside the gene matches: 9.

The V call is TRBV4-1, the J call TRBJ1-4; TRBD1 agrees at 9 bases. V shed 2 bases, J shed 7 bases, and the junction held 8 bases outside the gene matches. This CDR3 region has 16 residues. Germline loops: CDR1 MGHRA, CDR2 YSYEKL. DNA for the CDR3: TGCGCCAGCAGCCAATTACAGGGGGCGAAGAGTGAAAAACTGTTTTTT. This gives the protein CASSQLQGAKSEKLFF.